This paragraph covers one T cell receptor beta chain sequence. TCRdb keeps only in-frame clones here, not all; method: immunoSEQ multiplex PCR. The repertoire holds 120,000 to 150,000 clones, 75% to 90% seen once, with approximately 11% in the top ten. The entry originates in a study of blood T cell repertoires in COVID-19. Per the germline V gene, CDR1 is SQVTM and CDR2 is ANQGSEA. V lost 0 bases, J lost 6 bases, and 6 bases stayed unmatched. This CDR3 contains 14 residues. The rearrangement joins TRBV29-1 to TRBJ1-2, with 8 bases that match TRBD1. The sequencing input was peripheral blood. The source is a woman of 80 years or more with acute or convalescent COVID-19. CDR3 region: CSVEDTGQGDGYTF. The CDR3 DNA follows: TGCAGCGTTGAAGACACAGGACAGGGCGATGGCTACACCTTC.